The entry below describes one T cell receptor beta chain. This CDR3 contains 13 residues. V was cut by 0 bases and J by 4 bases, with 7 bases left in between. CDR1 is SGHVS and CDR2 is FQNEAQ in the germline V gene. This entry comes from a study of blood T cell repertoires in COVID-19. Study in general: The United States, Italy and Spain provided the acute and convalescent COVID-19 samples. PBMCs, B-cell-depleted T cells, or T cells were the source of the cDNA or gDNA that made up the material.

How the authors handled the data: Reference gene primer amplification gave nucleated cell count estimates. The protocol was immunoSEQ multiplex PCR, while the TCRdb copy is restricted to in-frame clones and leaves out a portion. D and trimming come from the DNA, and the V and J calls and clone size come from that table. The data contain more than 130,000 clones, roughly 90% of them seen just once; the ten biggest clones take up about 11%. Sequencing was carried out using peripheral blood. The rearrangement uses TRBV7-8 and TRBJ2-7, with D unclear. This sequence originates from a man aged 50 to 59 with active or convalescent COVID-19. CDR3 region: CASSLASEYEQYF. Written as DNA, the CDR3 is TGTGCCAGCAGCTTAGCGTCGGAGTACGAGCAGTACTTC.